The present TCR beta chain was sequenced within a study of beta chain features in type 1 diabetes (dated by TCRdb to between 2018 and 2020). Context from the whole study: Mean age, gender distribution, total cell number and subset yield did not differ between patients and healthy donors. Across all samples, some 99 million sorted cells were examined, and cell number per subset correlated strongly with RNA yield. In the study, TCRB repertoires of sorted circulating CD4+ T cell subsets from recently diagnosed type 1 diabetes patients were compared with those of matched healthy donors. Naive and central memory subsets were obtained from all 30 or so donors, but regulatory and stem cell-like memory subsets were isolated from only 8 patients and roughly 8 healthy donors. Summary of the overall study and its limitations: At VDJ recombination sites, patients with type 1 diabetes made fewer insertions and deleted more nucleotides, a pattern implying thymic rearrangement abnormalities. Because cDNA was sequenced instead of genomic DNA, activated cells with high expression could be over-represented, although the groups did not differ in activation or CD3 levels. Naive, central memory and regulatory TCRB repertoires appeared to be more alike among patients than among healthy donors. Type 1 diabetes patients showed a moderate but significant shortening of TCRB CDR3 length in all four CD4+ subsets. PCR may preferentially amplify shorter templates, but because patient and control samples were amplified and corrected together, any resulting skew would affect both groups equally. Because small numbers of individuals were included in the HLA sub-analyses, any influence of HLA type on TCRB rearrangement was left unresolved.

This clone showed up just a few times. The target of this receptor is not known. No quality values exist for individual bases; no much larger clone is one base distant. The High Capacity cDNA Reverse Transcription Kit was used to reverse transcribe all of the isolated RNA, meaning that expressed TCRB transcripts were what got sequenced. Naive, central memory and regulatory T cell samples underwent deep immunoSEQ sequencing, averaging about 3.5 million total reads per sample. After sorted cells were lysed in RLT buffer, RNA was extracted with DNase-treated RNeasy Micro or Mini kits, with the choice depending on cell number. Each cell subset was processed separately to prevent cross-contamination, with patient and healthy donor samples processed together. TCRB sequences were amplified from cDNA with the immunoSEQ multiplex PCR, producing 87-bp fragments spanning the CDR3 region. Amplicons were sequenced on the Illumina HiSeq platform. Regarding the original processing steps: Synthetic template baselines were used to correct PCR bias computationally, reads within Hamming distance 2 were collapsed together, and singletons that could not be merged were discarded. Reads were aligned against IMGT so that V, D and J genes, CDR3 length and insertions or deletions at six rearrangement sites could be assigned. Within each subset, clonotype counts were normalized to sorted cell number, after which true diversity and Gini coefficients were computed with the tcR R package. The overlap coefficient, calculated on TCRB nucleotide sequences, was used to quantify repertoire sharing. Out-of-frame TCRB sequences from naive cells were analyzed to stand in for the pre-selection repertoire. TCRdb limited this immuneACCESS table to in-frame rearrangements with V and J called. A share of clones is missing; checked studies link under half to unresolved V genes, and the rest is unexplained. That table is the source of V, J and clone size, and D and trimming were worked out from the DNA. The sample yields about 400,000 clones; 10% to 15% were counted once. The ten top clones hold more than 0.015% of the sample.

From each donor, a single peripheral blood sample of around 120 mL on average was drawn into heparinised tubes. A BD FACSAria II and a panel including CD45RO, CCR7, CD25, CD127, CD95 and CD27 were used to sort naive, central memory, regulatory and stem cell-like memory CD4+ T cells. Every sorted population had a purity above 95%. PBMCs were separated immediately by Lymphoprep density gradient centrifugation and were stained directly, without being cultured. Samples were stained and sorted in pairs, with one healthy donor and one patient per experiment, so that batch effects were minimized. This receptor was obtained from a man between 18 and 35 years old in good health. Sequenced input: naive CD4+ T cells from blood. The cell subset or site label of this sample denotes: true naive CD4+ T cells.

The CDR3 reads CAIRPPGQGHTDTQYF. The sequenced DNA is TGTGCCATCAGGCCGCCGGGACAGGGGCACACAGATACGCAGTATTTT. The chain couples TRBV10-3 to TRBJ2-3; TRBD1 aligns with 10 central bases. V lost 6 bases and J lost 2 bases, and the count of bases not matched to a germline gene is 8. The cysteine opens and the phenylalanine closes a CDR3 of 16 amino acids. Solely the CDR3 DNA is kept, with 48 bases framed from the first base. The germline V gene gives CDR1 as ENHRY and CDR2 as SYGVKD.